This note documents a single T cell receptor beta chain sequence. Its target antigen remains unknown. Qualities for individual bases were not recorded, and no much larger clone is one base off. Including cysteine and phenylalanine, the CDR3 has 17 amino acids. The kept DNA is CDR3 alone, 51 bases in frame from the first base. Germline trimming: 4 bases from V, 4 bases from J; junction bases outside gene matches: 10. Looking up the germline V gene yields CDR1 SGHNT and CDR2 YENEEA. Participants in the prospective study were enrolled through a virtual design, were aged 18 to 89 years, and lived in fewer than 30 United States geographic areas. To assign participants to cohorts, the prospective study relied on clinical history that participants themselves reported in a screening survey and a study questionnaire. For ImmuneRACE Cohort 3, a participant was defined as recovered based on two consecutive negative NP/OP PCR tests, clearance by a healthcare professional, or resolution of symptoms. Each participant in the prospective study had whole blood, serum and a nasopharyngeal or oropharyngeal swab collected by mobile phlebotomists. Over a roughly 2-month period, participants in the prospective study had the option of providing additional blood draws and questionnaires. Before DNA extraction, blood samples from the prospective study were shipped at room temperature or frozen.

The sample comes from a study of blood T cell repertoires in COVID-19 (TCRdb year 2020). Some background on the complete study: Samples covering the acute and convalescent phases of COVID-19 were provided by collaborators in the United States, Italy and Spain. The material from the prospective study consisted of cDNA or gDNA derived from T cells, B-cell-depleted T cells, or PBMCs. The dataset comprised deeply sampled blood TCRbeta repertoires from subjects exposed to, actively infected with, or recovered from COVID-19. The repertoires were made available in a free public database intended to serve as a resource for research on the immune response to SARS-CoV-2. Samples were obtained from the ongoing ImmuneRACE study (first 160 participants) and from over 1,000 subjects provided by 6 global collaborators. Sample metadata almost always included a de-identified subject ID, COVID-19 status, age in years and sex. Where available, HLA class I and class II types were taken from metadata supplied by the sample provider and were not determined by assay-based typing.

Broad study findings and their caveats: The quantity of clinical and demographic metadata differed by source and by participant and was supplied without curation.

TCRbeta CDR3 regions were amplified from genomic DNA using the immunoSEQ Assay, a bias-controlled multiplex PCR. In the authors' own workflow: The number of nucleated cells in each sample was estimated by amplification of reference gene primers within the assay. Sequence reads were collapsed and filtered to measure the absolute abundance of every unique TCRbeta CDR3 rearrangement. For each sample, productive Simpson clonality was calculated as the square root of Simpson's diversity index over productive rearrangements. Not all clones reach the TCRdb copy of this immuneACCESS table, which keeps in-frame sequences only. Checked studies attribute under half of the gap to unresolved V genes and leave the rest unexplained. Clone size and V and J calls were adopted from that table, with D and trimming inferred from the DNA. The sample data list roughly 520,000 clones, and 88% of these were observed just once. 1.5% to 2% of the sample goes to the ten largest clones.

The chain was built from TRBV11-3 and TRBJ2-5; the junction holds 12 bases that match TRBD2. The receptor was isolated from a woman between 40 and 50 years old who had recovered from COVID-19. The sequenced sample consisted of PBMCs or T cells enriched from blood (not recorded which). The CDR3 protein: CASSSPRTSGDTETQYF. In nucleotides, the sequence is TGTGCCAGCAGCTCTCCCAGGACTAGCGGGGACACAGAGACCCAGTACTTC.